Listed below are T cell receptor beta chains from one sample, sequenced in a study of blood T cells in healthy people across ages. TCRdb called the 5' RACE reads again in MiXCR, with one record for every CDR3 protein. The sample carries around 1.7 million distinct CDR3 sequences, roughly 27% recorded once. Sequencing was carried out using blood. These receptors were collected from a woman in her thirties in good health. The CDR3 runs from the conserved cysteine through the conserved F or W. The D gene is left open where the match is weak. Some rows mark clone size as missing; the rest say once, few, many or name a class of expanded clone.

TRBD1	TRBV20-1	TRBJ2-7	many	TGCAGTGCAACCGGGACAGACTACGAGCAGTACTTC	CSATGTDYEQYF
TRBD1	TRBV6-1	TRBJ1-1	-	TGTGCCAGCAGTGTTCACAGGGGGTCGGAGACTGAAGCTTTCTTT	CASSVHRGSETEAFF
-	TRBV6-6	TRBJ1-1	-	TGTGCCAGCAGTTACCCAATGGACGGGTACACTGAAGCTTTCTTT	CASSYPMDGYTEAFF
TRBD2	TRBV5-1	TRBJ2-1	-	TGCGCCAGCATGGGCGGGGGGGCAACCAATGAGCAGTTCTTC	CASMGGGATNEQFF
-	TRBV7-7	TRBJ1-6	few	TGTGCCAGCAGCTTAAACGGACAGAAAAATTCACCCCTCCACTTT	CASSLNGQKNSPLHF
-	TRBV5-1	TRBJ2-2	-	TGCGCCAGCAGCTTGGAAGAGGGCATCGGGGAGCTGTTTTTT	CASSLEEGIGELFF
-	TRBV6-5	TRBJ2-3	-	TGTGCCAGCAGTTCCCGCCCATTAGATACGCAGTATTTT	CASSSRPLDTQYF
-	TRBV3-1	TRBJ2-4	-	TGTGCCAGCAGCCAAGATGGAAACGGGGAGCAGTACTTC	CASSQDGNGEQYF
TRBD1	TRBV11-2	TRBJ1-6	few	TGTGCCAGCAGGGAGACAGGGCCCTTATCACCCCTCCACTTT	CASRETGPLSPLHF
-	TRBV11-2	TRBJ2-1	many	TGTGCCAGCAGCCTGGGGACGGCGCGCAATGAGCAGTTCTTC	CASSLGTARNEQFF
TRBD1	TRBV20-1	TRBJ1-6	-	TGCAGTGCTAGAGGACAGGGTCGACTCGGATCACCCCTCCACTTT	CSARGQGRLGSPLHF
TRBD1	TRBV28	TRBJ2-7	many	TGTGCCAGCAGTCGGCCGGGACAGGGCCTCTACGAGCAGTACTTC	CASSRPGQGLYEQYF
-	TRBV7-6	TRBJ2-7	few	TGTGCCAGCAGCGCGACAGCCGGCTCCTACAATGAGCAGTACTTC	CASSATAGSYNEQYF
-	TRBV6-1	TRBJ1-6	few	TGTGCCAGCAGTCGAAGCGCCGCAGGCCGACTTTATAATTCACCCCTCCACTTT	CASSRSAAGRLYNSPLHF
-	TRBV7-9	TRBJ2-3	few	TGTGCCAGCAGCTTACACCCTAGGGATACGCAGTATTTT	CASSLHPRDTQYF
-	TRBV4-1	TRBJ2-3	many	TGCGCCAGCAGCCAAGAACGGGCTCCAGATACGCAGTATTTT	CASSQERAPDTQYF
TRBD1	TRBV5-1	TRBJ1-2	-	TGCGCCAGCAGCTGGACAGGGGTCTCCTCGAACTATGGCTACACCTTC	CASSWTGVSSNYGYTF
-	TRBV28	TRBJ1-5	many	TGTGCCAGCAGTTTTGGTAGGGACAATCAGCCCCAGCATTTT	CASSFGRDNQPQHF
TRBD2	TRBV20-1	TRBJ2-5	-	TGCAGTGCTAAAGGGACTAGCGGGGGTATAAAAGAGACCCAGTACTTC	CSAKGTSGGIKETQYF
-	TRBV7-2	TRBJ1-1	-	TGTGCCAGCAGCTTAGTAGGAGGGACGGGCACTGAAGCTTTCTTT	CASSLVGGTGTEAFF
-	TRBV11-2	TRBJ2-1	-	TGTGCCAGCACCGATATCCGGGGGACGAACAATGAGCAGTTCTTC	CASTDIRGTNNEQFF
-	TRBV7-2	TRBJ2-1	many	TGTGCCAGCAGCTTAGATCTAGCCTCCTACAATGAGCAGTTCTTC	CASSLDLASYNEQFF
-	TRBV9	TRBJ2-7	many	TGTGCCAGCAGCGTAGACGGCTACGAGCAGTACTTC	CASSVDGYEQYF
TRBD2	TRBV3-1	TRBJ2-7	-	TGTGCCAGCAGCCAAGAACGGAGACTAGCGGGATCCGAGCAGTACTTC	CASSQERRLAGSEQYF
-	TRBV5-1	TRBJ2-5	few	TGCGCCAGCAGCGTGTCCCCCCCTAGCGCTAGCCGTTGGGAGACCCAGTACTTC	CASSVSPPSASRWETQYF
TRBD1	TRBV4-3	TRBJ2-7	many	TGCGCCAGCAGCCAAGGGGGACAGGGGGGCGCCTACGAGCAGTACTTC	CASSQGGQGGAYEQYF
-	TRBV27	TRBJ1-4	few	TGTGCCAGCAGTCCAGACTGGATGCTGGGTGGAAAACTGTTTTTT	CASSPDWMLGGKLFF
-	TRBV6-2/TRBV6-3	TRBJ1-1	-	TGTGCCAGCAGTTCGGGGAAAGGTCGAATAGCTTTCTTT	CASSSGKGRIAFF
-	TRBV24-1	TRBJ1-2	-	TGTGCCACCAGTGATACAGCAAAAAACTATGGCTACACCTTC	CATSDTAKNYGYTF
-	TRBV9	TRBJ2-1	few	TGTGCCAGCAGCTCCCGCACGGGAGCGGGTCTGTACAATGAGCAGTTCTTC	CASSSRTGAGLYNEQFF
-	TRBV7-9	TRBJ2-7	few	TGTGCCAGCAGCCGAGGGGGACTCTCGTGGGACGAGCAGTACTTC	CASSRGGLSWDEQYF
-	TRBV7-3	TRBJ2-1	-	TGTGCCAGCAGCCCGCGGGGAGGGGGGTCGGAGAGCTCCTACAATGAGGAGTTCTTC	CASSPRGGGSESSYNEEFF
-	TRBV4-3	TRBJ2-7	few	TGCGCCAGCAGCCAACCACGGGACAAGAAGGGATACGAGCAGTACTTC	CASSQPRDKKGYEQYF
-	TRBV7-9	TRBJ2-3	few	TGTGCCAGCAGCTTAGCAGGAGGGGGCCCAGATACGCAGTATTTT	CASSLAGGGPDTQYF
-	TRBV2	TRBJ2-5	few	TGTGCCAGCACTCAGCGGTTGCAAGAGACCCAGTACTTC	CASTQRLQETQYF
TRBD2	TRBV18	TRBJ2-1	-	TGTGCCAGCCCACCGACTAGCCCCAGCTCCTACAATGAGCAGTTCTTC	CASPPTSPSSYNEQFF
-	TRBV7-2	TRBJ2-4	many	TGTGCCAGCAGCTTCCGGCGGATACTAGCCAAAAACATTCAGTACTTC	CASSFRRILAKNIQYF
-	TRBV2	TRBJ1-6	-	TGTGCCAGCAGGGGGGGGCAGGGGCGTTCACCCCTCCACTTT	CASRGGQGRSPLHF
-	TRBV27	TRBJ2-1	-	TGTGCCAGCAGTTCCCTCGAGGGGGGGAGGTACAATGAGCAGTTCTTC	CASSSLEGGRYNEQFF
-	TRBV29-1	TRBJ1-2	many	TGCAGCGTTGCGGCGGGGTTGGGGGGCTACACCTTC	CSVAAGLGGYTF
-	TRBV20-1	TRBJ1-1	many	TGCAGTGCCGCCGCGGTAGAATTGAGTAACACTGAAGCTTTCTTT	CSAAAVELSNTEAFF
-	TRBV5-1	TRBJ1-1	few	TGCGCCAGCAGCTTGGGGTCGGGCTTGGGTTTCTTT	CASSLGSGLGFF
-	TRBV24-1	TRBJ2-1	-	TGTGCCACCAGTGAAGATGGTGTCAACAATGAGCAGTTCTTC	CATSEDGVNNEQFF
-	TRBV20-1	TRBJ2-7	many	TGCAGTGCTAGAGGCCCCGTATCCGAGCAGTACTTC	CSARGPVSEQYF